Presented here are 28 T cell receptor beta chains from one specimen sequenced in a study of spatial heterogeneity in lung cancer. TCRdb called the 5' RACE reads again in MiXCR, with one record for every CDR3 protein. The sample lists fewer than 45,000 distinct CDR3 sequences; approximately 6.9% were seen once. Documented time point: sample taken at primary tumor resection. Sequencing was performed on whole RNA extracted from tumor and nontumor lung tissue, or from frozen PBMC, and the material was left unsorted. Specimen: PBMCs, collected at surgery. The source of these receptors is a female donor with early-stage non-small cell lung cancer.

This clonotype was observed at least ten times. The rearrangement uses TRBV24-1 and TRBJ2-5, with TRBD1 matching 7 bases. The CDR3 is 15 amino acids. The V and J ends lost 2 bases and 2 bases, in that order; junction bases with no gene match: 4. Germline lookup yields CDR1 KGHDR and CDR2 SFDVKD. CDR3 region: CATSDSTGPQETQYF. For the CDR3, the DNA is TGTGCCACCAGTGATTCGACAGGGCCTCAAGAGACCCAGTACTTC.

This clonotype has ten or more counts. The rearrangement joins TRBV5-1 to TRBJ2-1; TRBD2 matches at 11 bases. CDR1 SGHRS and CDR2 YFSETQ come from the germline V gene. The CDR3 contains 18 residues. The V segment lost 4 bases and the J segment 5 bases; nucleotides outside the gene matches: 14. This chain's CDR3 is CASSPKRGLTSGNNEQFF. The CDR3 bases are TGCGCCAGCAGCCCTAAGAGGGGGCTGACTAGCGGGAACAATGAGCAGTTCTTC. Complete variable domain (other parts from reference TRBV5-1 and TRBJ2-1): KAGVTQTPRYLIKTRGQQVTLSCSPISGHRSVSWYQQTPGQGLQFLFEYFSETQRNKGNFPGRFSGRQFSNSRSEMNVSTLELGDSALYLCASSPKRGLTSGNNEQFFGPGTRLTVL.

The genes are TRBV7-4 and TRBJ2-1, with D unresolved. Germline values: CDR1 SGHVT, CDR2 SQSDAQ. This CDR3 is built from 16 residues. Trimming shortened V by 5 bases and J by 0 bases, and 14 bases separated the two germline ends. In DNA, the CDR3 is TGTGCCAGCAGCAGAGACTCGAAAAGCTCCTACAATGAGCAGTTCTTC. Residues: CASSRDSKSSYNEQFF. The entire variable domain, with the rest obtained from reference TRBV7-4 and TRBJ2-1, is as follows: GAGVSQSPRYKVAKRGRDVALRCDSISGHVTLYWYRQTLGQGSEVLTYSQSDAQRDKSGRPSGRFSAERPERSVSTLKIQRTEQGDSAVYLCASSRDSKSSYNEQFFGPGTRLTVL.

The CDR3 is CSVDDRVGEAFF. In nucleotides, the CDR3 is TGCAGCGTGGACGACAGGGTGGGTGAAGCTTTCTTT. The gene calls are TRBV29-1 and TRBJ1-1; TRBD1 aligns across 7 bases. V was pared by 6 bases and J by 7 bases, with 8 bases of the junction left unmatched. The CDR3 is 12 residues long. CDR1 and CDR2 (germline): SQVTM, ANQGSEA. Based on the CDR3 plus reference TRBV29-1 and TRBJ1-1, the full variable domain is SAVISQKPSRDICQRGTSLTIQCQVDSQVTMMFWYRQQPGQSLTLIATANQGSEATYESGFVIDKFPISRPNLTFSTLTVSNMSPEDSSIYLCSVDDRVGEAFFGQGTRLTVV.

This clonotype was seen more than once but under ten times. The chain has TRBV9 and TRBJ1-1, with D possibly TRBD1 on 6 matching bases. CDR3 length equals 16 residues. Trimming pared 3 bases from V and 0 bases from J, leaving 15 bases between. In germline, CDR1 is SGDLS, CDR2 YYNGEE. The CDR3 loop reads CASSAQLGGVNTEAFF. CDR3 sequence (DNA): TGTGCCAGCAGCGCCCAACTAGGGGGGGTGAACACTGAAGCTTTCTTT.

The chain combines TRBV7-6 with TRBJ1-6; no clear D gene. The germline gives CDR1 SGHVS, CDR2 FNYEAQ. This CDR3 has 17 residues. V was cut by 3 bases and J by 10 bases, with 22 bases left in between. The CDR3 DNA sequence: TGTGCCAGCAGCTTCAATCCGGGGAGAGCAGGATTATCACCCCTCCACTTT. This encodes CASSFNPGRAGLSPLHF.

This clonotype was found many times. This CDR3 reads CASSLTTGEELFF. CDR3 coding DNA: TGTGCCAGCAGCTTAACGACAGGGGAGGAGCTGTTTTTT. V usage is TRBV7-9 and J usage is TRBJ2-2; 8 bases map to TRBD1. Losses at the gene ends were 2 bases for V and 10 bases for J; bases not matched to a gene: 3. From germline, CDR1 is SEHNR and CDR2 FQNEAQ (reference sequence). The CDR3 consists of 13 residues.

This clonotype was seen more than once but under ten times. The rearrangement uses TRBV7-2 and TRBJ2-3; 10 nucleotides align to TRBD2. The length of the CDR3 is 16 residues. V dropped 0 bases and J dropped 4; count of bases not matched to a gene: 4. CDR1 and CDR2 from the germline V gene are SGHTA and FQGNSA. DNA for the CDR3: TGTGCCAGCAGCTTAGCTAGCGGGGGGCGGGCAGATACGCAGTATTTT. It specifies CASSLASGGRADTQYF. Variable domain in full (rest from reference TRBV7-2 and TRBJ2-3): GAGVSQSPSNKVTEKGKDVELRCDPISGHTALYWYRQSLGQGLEFLIYFQGNSAPDKSGLPSDRFSAERTGGSVSTLTIQRTQQEDSAVYLCASSLASGGRADTQYFGPGTRLTVL.

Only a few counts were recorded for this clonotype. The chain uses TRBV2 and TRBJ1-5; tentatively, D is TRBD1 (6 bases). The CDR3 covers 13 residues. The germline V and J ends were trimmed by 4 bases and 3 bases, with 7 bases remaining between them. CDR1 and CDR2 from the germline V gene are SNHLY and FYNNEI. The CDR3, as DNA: TGTGCCAGCAGTGGACAGGCCAATCAGCCCCAGCATTTT. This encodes CASSGQANQPQHF. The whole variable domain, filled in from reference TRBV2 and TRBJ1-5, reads EPEVTQTPSHQVTQMGQEVILRCVPISNHLYFYWYRQILGQKVEFLVSFYNNEISEKSEIFDDQFSVERPDGSNFTLKIRSTKLEDSAMYFCASSGQANQPQHFGDGTRLSIL.

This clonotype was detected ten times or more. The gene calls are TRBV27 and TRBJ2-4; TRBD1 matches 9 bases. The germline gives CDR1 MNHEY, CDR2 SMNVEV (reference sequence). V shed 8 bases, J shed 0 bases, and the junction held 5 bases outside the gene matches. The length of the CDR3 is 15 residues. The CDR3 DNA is TGTGCCAGCCGGGACAGGGACATAGCCAAAAACATTCAGTACTTC. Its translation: CASRDRDIAKNIQYF.

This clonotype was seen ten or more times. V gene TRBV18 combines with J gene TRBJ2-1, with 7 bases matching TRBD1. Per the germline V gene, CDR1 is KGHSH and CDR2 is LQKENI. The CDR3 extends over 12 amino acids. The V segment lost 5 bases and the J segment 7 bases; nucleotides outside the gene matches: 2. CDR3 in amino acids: CASSTRGNEQFF. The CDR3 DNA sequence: TGTGCCAGCTCAACCAGGGGGAATGAGCAGTTCTTC.

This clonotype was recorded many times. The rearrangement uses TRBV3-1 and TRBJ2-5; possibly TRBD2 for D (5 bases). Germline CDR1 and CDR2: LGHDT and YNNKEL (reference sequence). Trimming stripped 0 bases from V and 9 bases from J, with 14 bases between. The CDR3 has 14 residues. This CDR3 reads CASSQDQILVAQYF. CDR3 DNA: TGTGCCAGCAGCCAAGATCAGATACTAGTAGCCCAGTACTTC.

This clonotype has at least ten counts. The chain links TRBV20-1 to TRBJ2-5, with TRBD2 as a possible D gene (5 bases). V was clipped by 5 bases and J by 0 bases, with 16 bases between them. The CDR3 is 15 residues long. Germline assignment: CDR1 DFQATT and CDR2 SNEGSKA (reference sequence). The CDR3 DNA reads TGCAGTGCTGAACCCCTAGCAGAGTACCAAGAGACCCAGTACTTC. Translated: CSAEPLAEYQETQYF.

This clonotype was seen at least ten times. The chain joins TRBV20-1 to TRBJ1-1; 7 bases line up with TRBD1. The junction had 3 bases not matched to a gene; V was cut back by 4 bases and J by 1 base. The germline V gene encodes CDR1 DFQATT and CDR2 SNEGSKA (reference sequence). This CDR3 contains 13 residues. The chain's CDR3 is CSATGQRNTEAFF. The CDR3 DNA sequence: TGCAGTGCTACGGGACAGAGGAACACTGAAGCTTTCTTT.

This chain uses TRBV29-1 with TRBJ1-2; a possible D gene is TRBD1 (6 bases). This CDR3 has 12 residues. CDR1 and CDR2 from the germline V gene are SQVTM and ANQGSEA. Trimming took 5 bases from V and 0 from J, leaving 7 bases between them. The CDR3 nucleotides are TGCAGCGTTTGGACAGCTAACTATGGCTACACCTTC. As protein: CSVWTANYGYTF.

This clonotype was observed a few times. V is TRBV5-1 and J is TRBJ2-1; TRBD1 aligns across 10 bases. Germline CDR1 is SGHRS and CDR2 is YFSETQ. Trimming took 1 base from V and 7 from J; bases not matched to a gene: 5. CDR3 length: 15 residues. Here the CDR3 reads CASSLRGTGENEQFF. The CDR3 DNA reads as TGCGCCAGCAGCTTGAGAGGGACAGGGGAGAATGAGCAGTTCTTC. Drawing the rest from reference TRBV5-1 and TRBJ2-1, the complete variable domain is KAGVTQTPRYLIKTRGQQVTLSCSPISGHRSVSWYQQTPGQGLQFLFEYFSETQRNKGNFPGRFSGRQFSNSRSEMNVSTLELGDSALYLCASSLRGTGENEQFFGPGTRLTVL.

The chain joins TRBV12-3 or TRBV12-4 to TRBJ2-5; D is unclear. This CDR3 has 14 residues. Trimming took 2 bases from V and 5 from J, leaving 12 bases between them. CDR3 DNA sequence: TGTGCCAGCAGTTTACGCCTCGGAAGGGAGACCCAGTACTTC. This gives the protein CASSLRLGRETQYF.

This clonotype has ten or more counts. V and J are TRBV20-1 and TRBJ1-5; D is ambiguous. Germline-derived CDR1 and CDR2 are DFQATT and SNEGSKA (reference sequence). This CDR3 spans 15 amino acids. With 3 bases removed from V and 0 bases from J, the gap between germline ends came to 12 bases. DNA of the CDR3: TGCAGTGCTAGCTTCAACTTGAATAGCAATCAGCCCCAGCATTTT. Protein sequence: CSASFNLNSNQPQHF.

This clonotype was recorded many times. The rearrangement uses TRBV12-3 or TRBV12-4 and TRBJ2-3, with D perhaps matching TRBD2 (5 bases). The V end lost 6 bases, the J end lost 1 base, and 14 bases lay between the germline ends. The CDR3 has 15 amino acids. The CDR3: CASSRALGGTDTQYF. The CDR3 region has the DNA TGTGCCAGCAGCCGCGCACTAGGCGGCACAGATACGCAGTATTTT.

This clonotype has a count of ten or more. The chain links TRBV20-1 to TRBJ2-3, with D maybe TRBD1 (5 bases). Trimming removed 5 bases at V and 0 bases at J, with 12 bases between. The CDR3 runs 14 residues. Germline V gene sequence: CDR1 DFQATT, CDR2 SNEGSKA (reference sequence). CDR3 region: CSALRTSSTDTQYF. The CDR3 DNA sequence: TGCAGTGCTCTACGGACATCTAGCACAGATACGCAGTATTTT.

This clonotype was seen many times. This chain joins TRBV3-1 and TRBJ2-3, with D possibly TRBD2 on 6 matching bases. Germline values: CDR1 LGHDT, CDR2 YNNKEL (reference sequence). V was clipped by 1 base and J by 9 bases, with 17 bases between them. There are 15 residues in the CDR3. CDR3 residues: CASSQGGGVRGTQYF. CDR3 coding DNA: TGTGCCAGCAGCCAAGGAGGAGGGGTGCGTGGAACGCAGTATTTT.

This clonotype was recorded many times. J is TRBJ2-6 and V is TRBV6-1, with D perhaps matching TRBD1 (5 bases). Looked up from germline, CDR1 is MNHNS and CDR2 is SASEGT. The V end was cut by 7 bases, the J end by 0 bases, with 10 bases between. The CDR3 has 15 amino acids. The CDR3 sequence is CASTRQISGANVLTF. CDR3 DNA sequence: TGTGCCAGCACCCGACAGATCTCTGGGGCCAACGTCCTGACTTTC.

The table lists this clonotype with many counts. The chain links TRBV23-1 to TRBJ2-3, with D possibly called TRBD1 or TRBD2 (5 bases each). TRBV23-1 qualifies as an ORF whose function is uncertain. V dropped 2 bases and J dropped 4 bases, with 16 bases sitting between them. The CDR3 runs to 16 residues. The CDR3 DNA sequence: TGCGCCAGCAGTCAACTTTCCCCAGGGACGCCAGATACGCAGTATTTT. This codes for CASSQLSPGTPDTQYF.

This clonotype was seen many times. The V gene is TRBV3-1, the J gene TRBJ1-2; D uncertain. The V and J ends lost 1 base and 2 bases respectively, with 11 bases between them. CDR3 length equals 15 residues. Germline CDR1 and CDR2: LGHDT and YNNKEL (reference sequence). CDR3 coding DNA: TGTGCCAGCAGCCAAGTGGTTAGAGGGAACTATGGCTACACCTTC. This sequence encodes CASSQVVRGNYGYTF. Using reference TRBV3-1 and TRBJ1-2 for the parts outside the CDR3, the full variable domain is DTAVSQTPKYLVTQMGNDKSIKCEQNLGHDTMYWYKQDSKKFLKIMFSYNNKELIINETVPNRFSPKSPDKAHLNLHINSLELGDSAVYFCASSQVVRGNYGYTFGSGTRLTVV.

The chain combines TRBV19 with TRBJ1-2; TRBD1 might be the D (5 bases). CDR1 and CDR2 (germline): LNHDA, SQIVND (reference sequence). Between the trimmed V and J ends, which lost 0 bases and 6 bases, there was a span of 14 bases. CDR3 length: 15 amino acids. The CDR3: CASSIEGGERNGYTF. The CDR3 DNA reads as TGTGCCAGTAGTATAGAAGGAGGGGAACGTAATGGCTACACCTTC.

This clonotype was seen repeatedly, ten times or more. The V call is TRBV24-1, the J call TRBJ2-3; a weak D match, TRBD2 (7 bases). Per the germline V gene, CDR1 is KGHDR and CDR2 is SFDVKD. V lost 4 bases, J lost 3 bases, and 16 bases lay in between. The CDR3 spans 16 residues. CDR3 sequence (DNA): TGTGCCACCAGTGAGGCCCGGGGGGCAAAAACAGATACGCAGTATTTT. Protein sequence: CATSEARGAKTDTQYF.

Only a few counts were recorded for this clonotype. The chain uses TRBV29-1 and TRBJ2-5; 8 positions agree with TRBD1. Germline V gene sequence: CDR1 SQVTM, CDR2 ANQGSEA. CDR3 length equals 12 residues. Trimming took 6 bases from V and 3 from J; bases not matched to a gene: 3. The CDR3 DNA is TGCAGCGTAACACAGGGGGAAGAGACCCAGTACTTC. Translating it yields CSVTQGEETQYF.

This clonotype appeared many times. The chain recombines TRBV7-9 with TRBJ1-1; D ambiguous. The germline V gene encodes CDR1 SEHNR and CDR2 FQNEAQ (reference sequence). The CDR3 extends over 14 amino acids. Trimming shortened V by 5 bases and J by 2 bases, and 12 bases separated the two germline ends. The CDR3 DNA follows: TGTGCCAGCAGCGAACTCAGCATAAACACTGAAGCTTTCTTT. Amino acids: CASSELSINTEAFF.